What follows are 27 T cell receptor beta chains derived from one specimen sequenced in a study of shared clonotypes between healthy human individuals (dated by TCRdb to about 2020). The library was made by the immunoSEQ multiplex PCR assay. The source is immuneACCESS, and TCRdb retained only in-frame sequences with V and J called. Part of the clones is not carried over; for the studies checked, unresolved V genes explain less than half of this, and the remainder is unexplained. The sample table contains some 1 million clones; only one count was recorded for around four fifths of them. 1.4% to 1.5% of the sample lies in the top ten. Sequenced: memory CD4+ T cells sorted from blood. The cell subset or site label for this specimen denotes: CD45RA-negative fraction. These receptors all come from a man aged 18 to 30 in good health.

The J gene is TRBJ2-1, the V gene TRBV7-2; the D call may be TRBD1 or TRBD2 (5 bases each). The CDR3 sequence is 15 residues long. The germline gives CDR1 SGHTA, CDR2 FQGNSA. V dropped 5 bases and J dropped 5 bases, with 16 bases sitting between them. The CDR3 loop reads CASSTPVPGHNEQFF. Written as DNA, the CDR3 is TGTGCCAGCAGCACTCCCGTTCCGGGGCACAATGAGCAGTTCTTC.

The chain recombines TRBV10-1 with TRBJ2-7, with D perhaps matching TRBD2 (5 bases). CDR1 and CDR2 from the germline V gene are WNHNN and SYGVQD (reference sequence). Deletions cut 7 bases from V and 7 bases from J, with 20 bases between. The CDR3 loop spans 14 amino acids. CDR3 residues: CASIKEGRVREQYF. The CDR3 DNA follows: TGCGCCAGCATAAAAGAGGGTCGGGTGAGGGAGCAGTACTTC.

This chain joins TRBV6-5 and TRBJ1-5; D perhaps matches TRBD1 (6 bases). The CDR3 loop spans 14 amino acids. Trimming removed 4 bases from V and 7 bases from J, with 14 bases in between. From germline, CDR1 is MNHEY and CDR2 SVGAGI. For the CDR3, the DNA is TGTGCCAGCAGTTCCGGGACAATGGGACAGCCCCAGCATTTT. Protein: CASSSGTMGQPQHF.

The J gene is TRBJ2-3, the V gene TRBV11-2, with D possibly matching TRBD1 (6 bases). The germline V and J ends were trimmed by 4 bases and 6 bases, with 17 bases remaining between them. Per germline, CDR1 SGHAT and CDR2 FQNNGV. CDR3 size: 15 residues. The CDR3 loop is CASSSTGTPADTQYF. DNA for the CDR3: TGTGCCAGCAGCTCGACCGGGACACCGGCCGATACGCAGTATTTT.

The sample holds one count of this clone. This rearrangement joins TRBV18 to TRBJ1-3, with D hard to call. There are 16 residues in the CDR3. Germline V gives CDR1 KGHSH, CDR2 LQKENI. Trimming cost V 2 bases and J 0 bases, with 11 bases left between them. The chain's CDR3 is CASSPSSLTSGNTIYF. In nucleotides, the CDR3 is TGTGCCAGCTCACCATCCAGCCTAACCTCTGGAAACACCATATATTTT.

This rearrangement joins TRBV7-2 to TRBJ2-7; the match to TRBD2 covers 10 bases. The J segment lost 1 base and the V segment lost 5 bases, leaving 8 bases of the junction unmatched. The V gene's germline CDR1 is SGHTA and CDR2 FQGNSA. The CDR3 consists of 16 residues. The CDR3 here is CASSPRASGGSYEQYF. The CDR3 coding sequence is TGTGCCAGCAGCCCCAGAGCTAGCGGGGGTTCCTACGAGCAGTACTTC.

The chain carries TRBV2 and TRBJ2-7, with unresolved D. The CDR3 runs to 11 residues. The V gene's germline CDR1 is SNHLY and CDR2 FYNNEI. Trimming took off 6 bases at V and 3 bases at J, with 6 bases between the two ends. For the CDR3, the DNA is TGTGCCAGCAGCGGCTACTACGAGCAGTACTTC. It is translated as CASSGYYEQYF.

CDR3 amino acids: CASSPRFGQTPEAFF. The CDR3 DNA reads TGTGCCAGCAGCCCGAGGTTCGGACAGACTCCTGAAGCTTTCTTT. V and J are TRBV11-2 and TRBJ1-1, with D possibly TRBD1 on 6 matching bases. CDR1 is SGHAT and CDR2 is FQNNGV in the germline V gene. The germline V and J ends were trimmed by 5 bases and 6 bases, with 19 bases remaining between them. This CDR3 has 15 residues.

The chain joins TRBV28 to TRBJ2-7; possibly TRBD2 for D (5 bases). The CDR3 sequence is 15 residues long. CDR1 and CDR2 from the germline V gene are MDHEN and SYDVKM. V lost 9 bases, J lost 5 bases, and 23 bases lay in between. CDR3 region: CASTRPARDLDEQYF. The CDR3 nucleotides read TGTGCCAGTACTAGACCGGCCCGGGATTTGGACGAGCAGTACTTC.

The gene calls are TRBV5-1 and TRBJ2-3; 7 bases map to TRBD2. Looked up from germline, CDR1 is SGHRS and CDR2 is YFSETQ. V was pared by 2 bases and J by 1 base, with 4 bases of the junction left unmatched. The CDR3 has 15 amino acids. Written as DNA, the CDR3 is TGCGCCAGCAGCTTAGGAGCGGGGCGCACAGATACGCAGTATTTT. Protein sequence: CASSLGAGRTDTQYF.

This chain joins TRBV4-1 and TRBJ2-4; 13 bases match TRBD2. After removal of 4 bases from V and 4 bases from J, the junction contained 7 bases not matched to a gene. Per germline, CDR1 MGHRA and CDR2 YSYEKL. This CDR3 has 17 residues. For the CDR3, the DNA is TGCGCCAGCAGCCGGCCCGGGACTAGCGGGAAAAAAAACATTCAGTACTTC. Protein product: CASSRPGTSGKKNIQYF.

This clone is a singleton in its sample. This sequence joins TRBV1 and TRBJ1-1. TRBV1 is annotated as a pseudogene. This CDR3 is built from 18 residues. CDR3 in amino acids: CTSSPPWGLFPMNTEAFF. In nucleotides, the CDR3 is TGCACCAGCAGCCCCCCTTGGGGACTCTTTCCCATGAACACTGAAGCTTTCTTT.

The V and J genes are TRBV7-2 and TRBJ2-2; D possibly corresponds to TRBD2 (6 bases). Germline CDR1 reads SGHTA; CDR2 reads FQGNSA. Trimming took 3 bases from V and 4 from J, leaving 15 bases between them. The CDR3 has 16 amino acids. The CDR3 loop is CASSLQSGSLTGELFF. Written as DNA, the CDR3 is TGTGCCAGCAGCTTGCAGTCCGGGAGTCTCACCGGGGAGCTGTTTTTT. The full variable domain, completed using reference TRBV7-2 and TRBJ2-2, is GAGVSQSPSNKVTEKGKDVELRCDPISGHTALYWYRQSLGQGLEFLIYFQGNSAPDKSGLPSDRFSAERTGGSVSTLTIQRTQQEDSAVYLCASSLQSGSLTGELFFGEGSRLTVL.

The chain uses TRBV18 and TRBJ2-6; D tentatively reads TRBD1 or TRBD2 (5 bases each). V lost 3 bases, J lost 0 bases, and 12 bases lay in between. This CDR3 is built from 17 residues. Germline CDR1 KGHSH, CDR2 LQKENI. The CDR3 is CASSPLGESSGANVLTF. The CDR3, as DNA: TGTGCCAGCTCACCGTTGGGGGAGAGCTCTGGGGCCAACGTCCTGACTTTC.

This clone was detected only a few times. The chain carries TRBV30 and TRBJ1-4; 7 bases agree with TRBD1. The junction had 5 bases not matched to a gene; V was cut back by 2 bases and J by 8 bases. CDR3 length equals 13 residues. Germline V gives CDR1 GTSNPN, CDR2 SVGIG (reference sequence). CDR3 amino acids: CAWSRQGWEKLFF. The CDR3, as DNA: TGTGCCTGGAGTCGACAGGGTTGGGAAAAACTGTTTTTT. The full variable domain, completed using reference TRBV30 and TRBJ1-4, is SQTIHQWPATLVQPVGSPLSLECTVEGTSNPNLYWYRQAAGRGLQLLFYSVGIGQISSEVPQNLSASRPQDRQFILSSKKLLLSDSGFYLCAWSRQGWEKLFFGSGTQLSVL.

With regard to this clone: Given a much more abundant clone one base away, this may be a read error. The sample holds other DNA sequences that translate to the same CDR3. V and J are TRBV30 and TRBJ2-7; perhaps D is TRBD1 or TRBD2 (5 bases each). V dropped 0 bases and J dropped 5 bases, with 8 bases sitting between them. Germline assignment: CDR1 GTSNPN and CDR2 SVGIG (reference sequence). The CDR3 totals 12 residues. The CDR3 nucleotides are TGTGCCTGGAGTGTACGGGGCCACGAGCAGTACTTC. Translated, it gives CAWSVRGHEQYF.

The CDR3 region is CASSRLISGTSTDTQYF. The CDR3 nucleotides are TGTGCCAGCAGCCGTCTTATTAGCGGAACTAGCACAGATACGCAGTATTTT. The chain links TRBV9 to TRBJ2-3; tentative D call: TRBD2 (6 bases). Germline CDR1 is SGDLS and CDR2 is YYNGEE. V shed 4 bases and J shed 0 bases, with 18 bases lying between them. CDR3 size: 17 residues.

The rearrangement uses TRBV2 and TRBJ2-3, with 8 bases that match TRBD2. Germline-derived CDR1 and CDR2 are SNHLY and FYNNEI. V lost 3 bases and J lost 6; bases outside the gene matches: 5. This CDR3 is 14 amino acids long. CDR3 in amino acids: CASSERTSWDTQYF. The CDR3 region has the DNA TGTGCCAGCAGTGAGCGGACTAGCTGGGATACGCAGTATTTT.

V gene TRBV5-1 combines with J gene TRBJ2-3, with 11 positions matching TRBD2. The V gene's germline CDR1 is SGHRS and CDR2 YFSETQ. The junction had 19 bases not matched to a gene; V was cut back by 4 bases and J by 6 bases. The CDR3 runs to 19 residues. The CDR3 nucleotides are TGCGCCAGCAGCCTGGGACGAACAGGGCTAGCGGGGGGCAGGGATACGCAGTATTTT. It yields the protein CASSLGRTGLAGGRDTQYF.

The chain links TRBV11-2 to TRBJ2-7; possible D gene TRBD1, 6 bases. The CDR3 totals 13 residues. V was shortened by 1 base and J by 2 bases, with 6 bases between the two germline ends. Germline V gives CDR1 SGHAT, CDR2 FQNNGV. The CDR3 sequence: CASSLGGPYEQYF. The CDR3 DNA is TGTGCCAGCAGCTTAGGGGGGCCCTACGAGCAGTACTTC.

The chain links TRBV30 to TRBJ2-5; D possibly corresponds to TRBD1 (8 bases). Germline V CDR1 and CDR2: GTSNPN, SVGIG (reference sequence). The CDR3 has 16 amino acids. The V end was cut by 2 bases, the J end by 4 bases, with 20 bases between. CDR3 loop: CAWSSRGTGLGETQYF. The DNA of the CDR3 is TGTGCCTGGAGTTCCCGGGGGACAGGACTAGGAGAGACCCAGTACTTC.

The rearrangement uses TRBV7-9 and TRBJ2-2, with 8 positions matching TRBD2. V lost 3 bases and J lost 6; bases outside the gene matches: 9. Germline V gene sequence: CDR1 SEHNR, CDR2 FQNEAQ (reference sequence). The CDR3 runs 16 residues. Written as DNA, the CDR3 is TGTGCCAGCAGCTTTAGTAATCAGCGGGGGCCCGGGGAGCTGTTTTTT. It specifies CASSFSNQRGPGELFF.

To note about this clone: Sequence at one end of the junction differs from germline and may be a read error. The rearrangement uses TRBV2 and TRBJ2-3; D is possibly TRBD2 (6 bases). There are 10 residues in the CDR3. Germline V lookup: CDR1 SNHLY, CDR2 FYNNEI. The CDR3 nucleotides read TGTGCCAGCAGTGAATCCAGGACTAAGTTT. Protein product: CASSESRTKF.

The chain joins TRBV11-3 to TRBJ2-6; 7 bases agree with TRBD1. From germline, CDR1 is SGHNT and CDR2 YENEEA. Losses at the gene ends were 5 bases for V and 1 base for J; bases not matched to a gene: 5. This CDR3 region has 16 residues. The CDR3 nucleotides are TGTGCCAGCAGCCTACAGGGGAGTTCTGGGGCCAACGTCCTGACTTTC. It translates to CASSLQGSSGANVLTF.

The rearrangement uses TRBV7-9 and TRBJ2-1; TRBD2 matches at 8 bases. This CDR3 contains 14 residues. J lost 4 bases, V lost 3 bases, and 2 bases had no gene match. Germline values: CDR1 SEHNR, CDR2 FQNEAQ (reference sequence). The CDR3 sequence is CASSLTSAYNEQFF. CDR3 bases: TGTGCCAGCAGCTTGACTAGCGCTTACAATGAGCAGTTCTTC.

The CDR3 coding sequence is TGTGCCAGCAGCCCCCGGGCAGGGTCGAACACTGAAGCTTTCTTT. It yields the protein CASSPRAGSNTEAFF. V and J are TRBV6-1 and TRBJ1-1; D perhaps matches TRBD1 (5 bases). The germline V gene has CDR1 MNHNS and CDR2 SASEGT. The germline V and J ends were trimmed by 6 bases and 1 base, with 15 bases remaining between them. CDR3 length: 15 amino acids.

This chain links TRBV7-9 with TRBJ1-1; D gene ambiguous. V lost 1 base and J lost 11, with 14 bases in between. This CDR3 is built from 13 residues. The germline V gene has CDR1 SEHNR and CDR2 FQNEAQ (reference sequence). CDR3 DNA: TGTGCCAGCAGCTTAGTGGGTTTTGTGGCTGCTTTCTTT. Translation: CASSLVGFVAAFF. The whole variable domain, remainder taken from reference TRBV7-9 and TRBJ1-1, is DTGVSQNPRHKITKRGQNVTFRCDPISEHNRLYWYRQTLGQGPEFLTYFQNEAQLEKSRLLSDRFSAERPKGSFSTLEIQRTEQGDSAMYLCASSLVGFVAAFFGQGTRLTVV.